This T cell receptor beta chain was observed in a study of blood T cell repertoires in COVID-19. Study at large: The United States, Italy and Spain supplied acute and convalescent COVID-19 samples. PBMCs, B-cell-depleted T cells, or T cells were the source of the cDNA or gDNA that made up the material.

In the authors' methods: For nucleated cells, counts were estimated from reference gene primer amplification. Only in-frame clones appear in the TCRdb table, and some are missing; sequencing was by immunoSEQ multiplex PCR. V, J and clone size are taken as reported in that table, and D and trimming were inferred from the DNA itself. There are approximately 200,000 clones in the sample; 94% occur only once, and roughly 0.7% lies in the top ten. Those enrolled in Seattle joined during active infection and were followed longitudinally afterward. The CDR3 length is 13 residues. CDR1 SGHAT and CDR2 FQNNGV come from the germline V gene. V trimming: 5 bases; J trimming: 3 bases; junction bases outside the gene matches: 1. Worth noting for this clone: Other DNA variants within this sample encode the same CDR3.

This receptor was obtained from a man aged 25 to 40 with COVID-19, enrolled during active disease. V usage is TRBV11-2 and J usage is TRBJ1-1, with TRBD1 matching over 9 bases. Sequenced: peripheral blood. The DNA for the CDR3 is TGTGCCAGCAGCCGACAGGGGGACACTGAAGCTTTCTTT. The encoded protein is CASSRQGDTEAFF.